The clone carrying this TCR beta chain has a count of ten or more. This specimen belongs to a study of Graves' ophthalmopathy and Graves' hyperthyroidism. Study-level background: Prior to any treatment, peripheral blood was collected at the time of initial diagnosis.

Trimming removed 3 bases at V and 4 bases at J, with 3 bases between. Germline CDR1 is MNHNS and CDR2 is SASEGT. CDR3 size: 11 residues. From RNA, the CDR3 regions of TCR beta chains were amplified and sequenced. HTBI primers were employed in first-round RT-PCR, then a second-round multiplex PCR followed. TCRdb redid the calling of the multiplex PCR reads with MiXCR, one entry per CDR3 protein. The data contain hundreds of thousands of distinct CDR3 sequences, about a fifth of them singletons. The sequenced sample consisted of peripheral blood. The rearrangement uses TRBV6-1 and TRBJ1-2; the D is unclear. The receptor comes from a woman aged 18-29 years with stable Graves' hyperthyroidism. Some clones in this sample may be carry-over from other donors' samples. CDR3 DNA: TGTGCCAGCAGTGAGGGCTATGGCTACACCTTC. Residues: CASSEGYGYTF.